The entry that follows covers one TCR beta chain sequence. Some clones are missing from TCRdb's copy, which holds only in-frame ones; the method was immunoSEQ multiplex PCR. The data contain about 550,000 clones, 95% to 96% of them singletons. Naive CD8 cells, CD45RO-negative and positively selected for CCR7, excluded terminally differentiated effector memory CD45RA+ cells. The sample belongs to a study of shared clonotypes between healthy human individuals. The CDR3 spans 13 residues. CDR1 and CDR2 from the germline V gene are SGHAT and FQNNGV. Trimming took off 0 bases at V and 8 bases at J, with 8 bases between the two ends.

The sequenced sample consisted of naive CD8+ T cells sorted from blood. This chain links TRBV11-2 with TRBJ2-1; D is unresolved. The source is a woman aged 30 to 39 in good health. The CDR3 DNA reads TGTGCCAGCAGCTTAGATTCGGGTGATGAGCAGTTCTTC. Translating it yields CASSLDSGDEQFF.